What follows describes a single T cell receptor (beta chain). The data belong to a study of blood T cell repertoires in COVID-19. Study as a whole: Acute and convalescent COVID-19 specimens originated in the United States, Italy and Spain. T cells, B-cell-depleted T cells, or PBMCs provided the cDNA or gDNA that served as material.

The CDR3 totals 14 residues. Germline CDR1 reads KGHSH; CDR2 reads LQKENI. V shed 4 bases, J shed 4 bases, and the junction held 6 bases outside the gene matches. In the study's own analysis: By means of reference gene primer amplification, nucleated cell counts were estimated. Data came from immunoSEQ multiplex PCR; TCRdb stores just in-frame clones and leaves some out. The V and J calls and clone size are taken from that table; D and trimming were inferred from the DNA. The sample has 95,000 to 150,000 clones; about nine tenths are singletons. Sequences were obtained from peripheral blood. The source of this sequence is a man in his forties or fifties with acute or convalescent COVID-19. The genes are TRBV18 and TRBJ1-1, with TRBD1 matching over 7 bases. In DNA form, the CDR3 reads TGTGCCAGCTCACAAAGGGGGCAGATCACTGAAGCTTTCTTT. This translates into CASSQRGQITEAFF.